This TCR beta chain was sequenced in a study of hypomethylating agent response in myelodysplastic syndrome. This table comes from immunoSEQ multiplex PCR, and its TCRdb copy is limited to in-frame clones, with some not included. This repertoire shows about 6,600 clones, approximately 81% found once; its top ten account for about 27%. This CDR3 region has 15 residues. Germline V CDR1 and CDR2: SGHRS, YFSETQ. V lost 4 bases to trimming and J lost 1 base, with 14 bases between them. The sequenced sample was bone marrow, obtained before or after starting hypomethylating agent treatment for myelodysplastic syndrome (not recorded which). The TCR sequence derives from a human donor with myelodysplastic syndrome. The rearrangement uses TRBV5-1 and TRBJ1-1, with D unresolved. DNA of the CDR3: TGCGCCAGCAGCCGTAGCGGGGATTCGAACACTGAAGCTTTCTTT. This translates into CASSRSGDSNTEAFF.